This T cell receptor (beta chain) was sequenced in a study of blood T cell repertoires in COVID-19. Overall study context: Specimens from acute and convalescent COVID-19 originated in the United States, Italy and Spain. The analysed material was cDNA or gDNA that came from T cells, B-cell-depleted T cells, or PBMCs.

This CDR3 is built from 16 residues. The V and J ends lost 2 bases and 0 bases respectively, with 9 bases between them. Looked up from germline, CDR1 is SGHRS and CDR2 is YFSETQ. In the source study's methods: Reference gene primer amplification in the assay estimated nucleated cell counts. The assay was immunoSEQ multiplex PCR, and TCRdb's table has in-frame clones only and misses some. The DNA gave D and trimming, while V, J and clone size come from that table. The sample carries about 140,000 clones, roughly 76% recorded once. What was sequenced was peripheral blood. The chain uses TRBV5-1 and TRBJ1-6, with D possibly being TRBD1 (6 bases). The TCR was taken from an elderly man with acute or convalescent COVID-19. CDR3 DNA sequence: TGCGCCAGCAGCTTTACAGGGAGCTCCTATAATTCACCCCTCCACTTT. Translating it yields CASSFTGSSYNSPLHF. The complete variable domain, with remaining parts taken from reference TRBV5-1 and TRBJ1-6, reads KAGVTQTPRYLIKTRGQQVTLSCSPISGHRSVSWYQQTPGQGLQFLFEYFSETQRNKGNFPGRFSGRQFSNSRSEMNVSTLELGDSALYLCASSFTGSSYNSPLHFGNGTRLTVT.